This entry lists 21 T cell receptor beta chains sequenced from one sample in a study of T cells after yellow fever vaccination. TCRdb called the 5' RACE reads again in MiXCR, with one record for every CDR3 protein. The sample includes 150,000 or so distinct CDR3 sequences, about a tenth of them seen just once. Specimen: CD8+ T cells sorted from PBMCs, collected 45 days after the yellow fever booster vaccination. Receptors originate from a man aged 18-30 years who received the YFV17D yellow fever vaccine.

This clonotype has only one observation. The rearrangement links TRBV5-5 to TRBJ2-3; 10 positions agree with TRBD2. CDR1 is SGHKS and CDR2 is YYEKEE in the germline V gene (reference sequence). V lost 2 bases to trimming and J lost 9 bases; unmatched junction nucleotides: 6. This CDR3 spans 14 amino acids. This chain's CDR3 is CASSFTSGESTQYF. In DNA form, the CDR3 reads TGTGCCAGCAGCTTTACTAGCGGGGAGTCAACGCAGTATTTT.

The V gene is TRBV28, the J gene TRBJ1-4; the D gene is possibly TRBD1 (6 bases). Germline V gene sequence: CDR1 MDHEN, CDR2 SYDVKM. The CDR3 runs 14 residues. V was cut by 4 bases and J by 7 bases, with 13 bases left in between. The CDR3 spells CASSWGALGEKLFF. The CDR3 DNA follows: TGTGCCAGCAGTTGGGGGGCGTTGGGTGAAAAACTGTTTTTT.

The rearrangement joins TRBV27 to TRBJ2-5, with D unclear. Germline lookup yields CDR1 MNHEY and CDR2 SMNVEV (reference sequence). V dropped 4 bases and J dropped 7 bases, with 19 bases sitting between them. The CDR3 loop spans 15 amino acids. The CDR3 here is CASSSSGPLGRTQYF. The CDR3 coding sequence is TGTGCCAGCAGTTCCTCCGGACCCCTGGGCAGGACCCAGTACTTC.

The chain combines TRBV7-2 with TRBJ2-5; D is perhaps TRBD1 (6 bases). The V end lost 5 bases, the J end lost 4 bases, and 11 bases lay between the germline ends. Germline V gene lookup returns CDR1 SGHTA and CDR2 FQGNSA. The CDR3 spans 13 residues. CDR3 bases: TGTGCCAGCAGCGTAACAGGGATAGAGACCCAGTACTTC. Residues: CASSVTGIETQYF.

The sample holds a few counts of this clonotype. The rearrangement links TRBV7-9 to TRBJ2-7; 7 nucleotides agree with TRBD1. The CDR3 is 16 amino acids. Looked up from germline, CDR1 is SEHNR and CDR2 is FQNEAQ (reference sequence). With 4 bases clipped from V and 0 bases from J, the junction kept 9 bases outside the gene matches. The CDR3 DNA sequence: TGTGCCAGCAGCTCCGATCTAGGGGGCATCTCCTACGAGCAGTACTTC. This translates into CASSSDLGGISYEQYF.

A few counts support this clonotype. The gene calls are TRBV19 and TRBJ2-1, with D tentatively TRBD1 (6 bases). CDR3 length: 14 residues. CDR1 and CDR2 (germline): LNHDA, SQIVND (reference sequence). The V end was cut by 5 bases, the J end by 3 bases, with 11 bases between. CDR3 sequence reads: CASSLAGDYNEQFF. DNA for the CDR3: TGTGCCAGTAGTCTGGCAGGGGACTACAATGAGCAGTTCTTC.

In DNA, the CDR3 is TGTGCCAGCAGTCGAGGGACAGTGAACACTGAAGCTTTCTTT. Its protein product is CASSRGTVNTEAFF. This chain connects TRBV12-3 or TRBV12-4 to TRBJ1-1, with 7 nucleotides matching TRBD1. CDR3 length: 14 residues. Losses at the gene ends were 5 bases for V and 0 bases for J; bases not matched to a gene: 3.

The rearrangement uses TRBV12-3 or TRBV12-4 and TRBJ2-5; 10 bases are shared with TRBD2. Trimming at V came to 1 base and at J to 4 bases, leaving 6 bases not matched to a gene. The CDR3 extends over 16 amino acids. The CDR3 coding sequence is TGTGCCAGCAGTTTAGTAATAGCGGGGGGCCTAGAGACCCAGTACTTC. Translating it yields CASSLVIAGGLETQYF.

The chain joins TRBV7-8 to TRBJ2-7; no clear D. Trimming removed 1 base at V and 6 bases at J, with 13 bases between. The CDR3 runs to 14 residues. The germline V gene has CDR1 SGHVS and CDR2 FQNEAQ. The CDR3 region has the DNA TGTGCCAGCAGCTTAGATTTTAGAGGCGGCGAGCAGTACTTC. Translating gives CASSLDFRGGEQYF.

V is TRBV5-1 and J is TRBJ2-2, with D tentatively TRBD2 (5 bases). Trimming shortened V by 0 bases and J by 7 bases, and 7 bases separated the two germline ends. Germline V gene sequence: CDR1 SGHRS, CDR2 YFSETQ. This CDR3 spans 13 amino acids. The CDR3 here is CASSLAGIGELFF. The CDR3 DNA follows: TGCGCCAGCAGCTTGGCCGGGATCGGGGAGCTGTTTTTT.

Many counts were recorded for this clonotype. The CDR3 is CASGLGTGITEAFF. In nucleotides, the CDR3 is TGTGCTAGTGGTTTGGGAACAGGGATCACTGAAGCTTTCTTT. This chain links TRBV12-5 with TRBJ1-1; possible D gene TRBD1, 6 bases. CDR1 and CDR2 from the germline V gene are LGHNT and FRNRAP. Trimming cost V 1 base and J 4 bases, with 10 bases left between them. The CDR3 extends over 14 amino acids.

This clonotype was detected a few times. The chain couples TRBV20-1 to TRBJ1-1; D is perhaps TRBD1 (6 bases). V was trimmed by 6 bases and J by 7 bases, leaving 12 bases between them. The CDR3 totals 11 residues. Germline V gene lookup returns CDR1 DFQATT and CDR2 SNEGSKA (reference sequence). The CDR3 region is CSARKTGEAFF. Written as DNA, the CDR3 is TGCAGTGCGAGGAAGACAGGTGAAGCTTTCTTT.

The table lists this clonotype with a few counts. V usage is TRBV4-1 and J usage is TRBJ2-1; maybe TRBD2 (6 bases). The CDR3 runs to 21 residues. Germline V CDR1 and CDR2: MGHRA, YSYEKL. With 0 bases removed from V and 1 base from J, the gap between germline ends came to 25 bases. The CDR3 DNA is TGCGCCAGCAGCCAAGATATTCCAGGGTGGGGGAGGACCGAATCCTACAATGAGCAGTTCTTC. The encoded protein is CASSQDIPGWGRTESYNEQFF.

This clonotype has only a few counts. The V call is TRBV6-6, the J call TRBJ2-5; 8 nucleotides line up with TRBD2. There are 15 residues in the CDR3. Germline CDR1 MNHNY, CDR2 SVGAGI (reference sequence). After removal of 5 bases from V and 3 bases from J, the junction contained 8 bases not matched to a gene. CDR3 bases: TGTGCCAGCAGTCGCGGGGGGCCCATTGAAGAGACCCAGTACTTC. It encodes CASSRGGPIEETQYF.

This clonotype came up a few times. The CDR3: CSVGGQGLTDTQYF. As DNA, the CDR3 is TGCAGCGTTGGAGGGCAGGGCCTCACAGATACGCAGTATTTT. The gene calls are TRBV29-1 and TRBJ2-3; either TRBD1 or TRBD2 may fit D (5 bases each). Germline CDR1 and CDR2: SQVTM and ANQGSEA. This CDR3 region has 14 residues. V was shortened by 4 bases and J by 2 bases, with 13 bases between the two germline ends.

CDR3 amino acids: CASSLPQRLTDTQYF. Here the CDR3 DNA reads TGTGCCAGCAGCTTACCGCAGAGACTCACAGATACGCAGTATTTT. The V and J genes are TRBV7-9 and TRBJ2-3, with D unresolved. The CDR3 is made up of 15 amino acids. Germline CDR1 is SEHNR and CDR2 is FQNEAQ (reference sequence). V was cut by 2 bases and J by 2 bases, with 11 bases left in between. The variable domain in full, with the rest retrieved from reference TRBV7-9 and TRBJ2-3, is DTGVSQNPRHKITKRGQNVTFRCDPISEHNRLYWYRQTLGQGPEFLTYFQNEAQLEKSRLLSDRFSAERPKGSFSTLEIQRTEQGDSAMYLCASSLPQRLTDTQYFGPGTRLTVL.

The chain recombines TRBV4-1 with TRBJ1-5, with D unclear. Germline V gene data show CDR1 as MGHRA and CDR2 as YSYEKL. This CDR3 comprises 15 residues. V lost 1 base to trimming and J lost 9 bases, with 16 bases between them. Written as DNA, the CDR3 is TGCGCCAGCAGCCAAGGGGTGGCGGAACTCTTGCCCCAGCATTTT. It is translated as CASSQGVAELLPQHF.

The chain has TRBV7-9 and TRBJ2-3; D is undetermined. This CDR3 region has 14 residues. The V gene's germline CDR1 is SEHNR and CDR2 FQNEAQ (reference sequence). V was pared by 1 base and J by 3 bases, with 8 bases between. For the CDR3, the DNA is TGTGCCAGCAGCTTAGTTGAAGAAACAGATACGCAGTATTTT. Amino acid sequence: CASSLVEETDTQYF.

The chain recombines TRBV10-3 with TRBJ2-3; 8 positions agree with TRBD2. CDR1 is ENHRY and CDR2 is SYGVKD in the germline V gene. This CDR3 is 15 amino acids long. The V gene end was trimmed by 0 bases and the J gene end by 1 base; junction bases not matched to a gene: 0. CDR3 sequence: CAISESRGGTDTQYF. The CDR3 DNA is TGTGCCATCAGTGAGTCGCGGGGGGGCACAGATACGCAGTATTTT.

This clonotype was seen many times. The chain employs TRBV6-2 or TRBV6-3 and TRBJ1-2, with D tentatively TRBD1 (5 bases). There are 15 residues in the CDR3. The ends were cut back, 2 bases at V and 4 bases at J, with 14 bases in the middle. Germline assignment: CDR1 MNHEY and CDR2 SVGEGT. In DNA form, the CDR3 reads TGTGCCAGCAGTTACGGTACGGACATATTCTATGGCTACACCTTC. Amino acid sequence: CASSYGTDIFYGYTF.

This chain links TRBV5-4 with TRBJ1-4; D unresolved. Germline values: CDR1 SGHNT, CDR2 YYREEE (reference sequence). Trimming removed 2 bases at V and 8 bases at J, with 10 bases between. CDR3 size: 13 residues. The CDR3 DNA reads TGTGCCAGCAGCTTCTCAGTTCGGGAAAAACTGTTTTTT. Residues: CASSFSVREKLFF.